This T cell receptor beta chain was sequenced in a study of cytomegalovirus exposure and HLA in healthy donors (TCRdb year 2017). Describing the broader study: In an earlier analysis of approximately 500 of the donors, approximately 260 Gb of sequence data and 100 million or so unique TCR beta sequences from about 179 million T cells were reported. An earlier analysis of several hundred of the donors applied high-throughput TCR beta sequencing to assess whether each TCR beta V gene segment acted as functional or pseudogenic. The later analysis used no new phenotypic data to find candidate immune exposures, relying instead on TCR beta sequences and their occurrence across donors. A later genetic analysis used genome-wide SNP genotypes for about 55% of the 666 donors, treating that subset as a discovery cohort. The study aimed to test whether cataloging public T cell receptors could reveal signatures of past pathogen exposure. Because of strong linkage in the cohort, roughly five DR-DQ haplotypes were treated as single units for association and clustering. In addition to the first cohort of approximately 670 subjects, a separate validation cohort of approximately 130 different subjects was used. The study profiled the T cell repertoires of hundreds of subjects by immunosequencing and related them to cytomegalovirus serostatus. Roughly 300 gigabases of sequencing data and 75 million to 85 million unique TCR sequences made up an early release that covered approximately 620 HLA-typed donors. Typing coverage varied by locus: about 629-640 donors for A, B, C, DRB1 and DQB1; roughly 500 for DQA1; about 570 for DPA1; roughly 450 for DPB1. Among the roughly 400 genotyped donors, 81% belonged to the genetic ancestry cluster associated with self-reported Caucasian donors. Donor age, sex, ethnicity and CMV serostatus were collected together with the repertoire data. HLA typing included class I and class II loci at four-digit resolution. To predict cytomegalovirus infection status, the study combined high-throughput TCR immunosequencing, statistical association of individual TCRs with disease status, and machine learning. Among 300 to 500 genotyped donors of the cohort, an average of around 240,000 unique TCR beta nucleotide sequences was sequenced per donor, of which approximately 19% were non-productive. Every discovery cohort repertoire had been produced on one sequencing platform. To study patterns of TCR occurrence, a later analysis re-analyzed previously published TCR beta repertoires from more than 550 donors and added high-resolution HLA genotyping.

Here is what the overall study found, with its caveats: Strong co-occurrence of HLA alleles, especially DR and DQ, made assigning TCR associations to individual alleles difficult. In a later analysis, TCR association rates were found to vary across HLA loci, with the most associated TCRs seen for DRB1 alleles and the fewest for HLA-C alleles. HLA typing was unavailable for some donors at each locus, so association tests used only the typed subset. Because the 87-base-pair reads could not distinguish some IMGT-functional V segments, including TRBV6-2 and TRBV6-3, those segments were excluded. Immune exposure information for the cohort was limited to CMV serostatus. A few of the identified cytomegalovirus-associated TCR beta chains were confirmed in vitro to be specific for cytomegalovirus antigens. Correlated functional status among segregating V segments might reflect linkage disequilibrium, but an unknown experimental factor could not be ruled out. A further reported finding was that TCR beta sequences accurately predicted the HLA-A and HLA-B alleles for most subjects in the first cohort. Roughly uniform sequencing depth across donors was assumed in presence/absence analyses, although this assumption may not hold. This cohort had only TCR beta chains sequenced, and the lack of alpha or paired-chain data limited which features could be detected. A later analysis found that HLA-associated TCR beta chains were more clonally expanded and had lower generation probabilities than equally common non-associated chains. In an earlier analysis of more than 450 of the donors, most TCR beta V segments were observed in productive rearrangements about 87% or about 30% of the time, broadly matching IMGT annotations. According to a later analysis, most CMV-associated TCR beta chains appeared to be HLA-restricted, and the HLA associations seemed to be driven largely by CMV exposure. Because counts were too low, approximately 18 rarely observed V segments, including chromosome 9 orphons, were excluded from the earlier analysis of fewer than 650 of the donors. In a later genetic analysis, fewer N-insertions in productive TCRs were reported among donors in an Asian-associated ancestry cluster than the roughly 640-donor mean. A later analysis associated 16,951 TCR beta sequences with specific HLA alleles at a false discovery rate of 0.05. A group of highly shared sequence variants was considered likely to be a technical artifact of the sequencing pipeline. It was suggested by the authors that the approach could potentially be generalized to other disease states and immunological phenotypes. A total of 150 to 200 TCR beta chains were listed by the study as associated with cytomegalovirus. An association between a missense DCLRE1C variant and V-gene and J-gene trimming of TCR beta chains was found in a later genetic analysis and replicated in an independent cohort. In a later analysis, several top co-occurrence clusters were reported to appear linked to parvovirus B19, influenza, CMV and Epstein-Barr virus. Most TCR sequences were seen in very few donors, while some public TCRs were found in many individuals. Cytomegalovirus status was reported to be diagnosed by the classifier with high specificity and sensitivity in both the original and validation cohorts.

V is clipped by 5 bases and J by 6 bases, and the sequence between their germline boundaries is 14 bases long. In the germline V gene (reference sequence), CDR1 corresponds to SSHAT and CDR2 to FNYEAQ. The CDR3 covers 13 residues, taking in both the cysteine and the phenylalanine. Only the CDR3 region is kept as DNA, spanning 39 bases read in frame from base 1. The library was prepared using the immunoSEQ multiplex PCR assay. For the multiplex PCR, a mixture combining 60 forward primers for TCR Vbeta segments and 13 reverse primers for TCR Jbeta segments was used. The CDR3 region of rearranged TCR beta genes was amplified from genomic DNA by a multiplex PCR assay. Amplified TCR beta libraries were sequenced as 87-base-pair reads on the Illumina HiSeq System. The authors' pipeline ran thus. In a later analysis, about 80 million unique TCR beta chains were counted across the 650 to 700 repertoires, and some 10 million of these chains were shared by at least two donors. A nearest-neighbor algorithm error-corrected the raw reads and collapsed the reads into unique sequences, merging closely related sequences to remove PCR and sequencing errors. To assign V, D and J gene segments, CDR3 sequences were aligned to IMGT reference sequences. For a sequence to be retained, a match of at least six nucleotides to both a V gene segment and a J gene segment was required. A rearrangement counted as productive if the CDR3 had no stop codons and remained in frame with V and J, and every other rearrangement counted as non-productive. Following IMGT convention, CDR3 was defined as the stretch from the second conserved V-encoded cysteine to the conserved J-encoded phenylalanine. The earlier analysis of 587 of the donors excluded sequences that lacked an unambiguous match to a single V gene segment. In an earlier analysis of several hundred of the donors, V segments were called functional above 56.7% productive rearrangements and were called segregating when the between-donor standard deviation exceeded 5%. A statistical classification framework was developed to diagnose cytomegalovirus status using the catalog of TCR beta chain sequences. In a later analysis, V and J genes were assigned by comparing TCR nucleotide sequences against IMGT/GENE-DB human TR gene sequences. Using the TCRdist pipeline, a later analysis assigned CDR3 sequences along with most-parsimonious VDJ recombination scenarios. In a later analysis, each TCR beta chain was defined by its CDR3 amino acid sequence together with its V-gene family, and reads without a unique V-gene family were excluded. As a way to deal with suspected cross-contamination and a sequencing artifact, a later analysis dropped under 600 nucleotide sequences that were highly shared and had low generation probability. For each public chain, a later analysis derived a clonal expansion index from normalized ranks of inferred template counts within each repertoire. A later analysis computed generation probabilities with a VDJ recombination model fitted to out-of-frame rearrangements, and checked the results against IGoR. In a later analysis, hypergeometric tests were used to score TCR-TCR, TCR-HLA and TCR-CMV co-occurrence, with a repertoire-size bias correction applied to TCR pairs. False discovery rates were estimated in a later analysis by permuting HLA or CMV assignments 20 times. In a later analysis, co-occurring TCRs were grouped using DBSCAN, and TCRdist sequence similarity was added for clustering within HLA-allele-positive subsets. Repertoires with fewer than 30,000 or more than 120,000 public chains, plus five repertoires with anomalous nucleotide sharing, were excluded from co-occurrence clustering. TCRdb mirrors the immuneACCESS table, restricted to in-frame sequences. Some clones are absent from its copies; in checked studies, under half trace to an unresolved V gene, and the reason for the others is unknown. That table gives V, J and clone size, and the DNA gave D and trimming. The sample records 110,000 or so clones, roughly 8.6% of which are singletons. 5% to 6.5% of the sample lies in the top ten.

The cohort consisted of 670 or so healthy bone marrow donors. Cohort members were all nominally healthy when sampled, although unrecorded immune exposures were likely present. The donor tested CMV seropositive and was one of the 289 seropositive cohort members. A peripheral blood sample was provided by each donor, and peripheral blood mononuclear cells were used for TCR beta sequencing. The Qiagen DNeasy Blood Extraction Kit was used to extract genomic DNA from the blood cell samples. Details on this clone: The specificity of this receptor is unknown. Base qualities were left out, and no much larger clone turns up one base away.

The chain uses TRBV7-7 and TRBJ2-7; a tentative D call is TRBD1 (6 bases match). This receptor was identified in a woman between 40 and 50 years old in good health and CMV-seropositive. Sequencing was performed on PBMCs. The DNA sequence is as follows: TGTGCCAGCAGCCCAGAGGGGGTCGCCGAGCAGTACTTC. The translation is CASSPEGVAEQYF.